This TCR beta chain is from a study of early T cells in non-severe SARS-CoV-2 infection. For the study at large: Investigators sequenced bulk RNA drawn from unsorted whole blood, and chains remained unpaired. Study results and limitations: A preference for anti-spike CD8 responses marked VDJdb matching, which missed private and CD4 specificities.

CDR3 length: 9 residues. TCRdb ran MiXCR on the 5' RACE reads and lists one entry per CDR3 protein. The sample includes under 95,000 distinct CDR3 sequences, about 12% seen only once; the top ten take approximately 4.9%. Note on this clonotype: Its antigen remains unknown.

The V call is TRBV21-1, the J call TRBJ2-5. TRBV21-1 counts as a pseudogene. The receptor comes from an adult who was a healthcare worker with PCR-confirmed SARS-CoV-2 infection or an uninfected control (not recorded which). Sequenced input: whole blood. The CDR3 sequence is CAFGVPQYF. In nucleotides, the CDR3 is TGTGCCTTCGGGGTTCCCCAGTACTTC.